The TCR beta chain under discussion was sequenced for a study of shared clonotypes between healthy human individuals. CDR1 and CDR2 from the germline V gene are SGHDT and YYEEEE. This CDR3 has 13 amino acids. V lost 5 bases to trimming and J lost 8 bases; unmatched junction nucleotides: 8. Libraries were prepared by immunoSEQ multiplex PCR; TCRdb keeps only in-frame clonotypes and omits some of them. The table lists 490,000 or so clones, 76% of them singletons, with over 10% in the top ten. Sequenced material: PBMCs. This receptor was identified in a woman aged 40 to 49 in good health. Some clones in this sample may be carry-over from other donors' samples. The chain links TRBV5-6 to TRBJ1-2; 8 positions match TRBD1. The CDR3 spells CASRPTGGAGYTF. The DNA for the CDR3 is TGTGCCAGCAGACCTACAGGGGGTGCCGGCTACACCTTC.